This T cell receptor (beta chain) was found in a study of blood T cell repertoires in COVID-19. Overall study context: Specimens from acute and convalescent COVID-19 originated in the United States, Italy and Spain.

The CDR3 consists of 14 residues. CDR1 and CDR2 from the germline V gene are MNHNS and SASEGT. As processed by the authors: The authors estimated nucleated cell counts from reference gene primer amplification. Libraries were prepared by immunoSEQ multiplex PCR; TCRdb keeps only in-frame clonotypes and omits some of them. V and J calls and clone size are given by that table; D and trimming were obtained from the DNA. The repertoire holds around 69,000 clones, around 85% seen once, with 20% to 25% in the top ten. This clone was counted a few times. The junction departs from germline at one end; a sequencing error may be responsible.

Sequencing was performed on peripheral blood. The V gene is TRBV6-1, the J gene TRBJ1-1, with unresolved D. This receptor was obtained from a man aged 45-60 years with acute or convalescent COVID-19. The CDR3 nucleotides read TGTGCCAGCAGGGAAGTCCCGGGAAACACTGAAGCTTTCTTT. Translation: CASREVPGNTEAFF.